Listed below are T cell receptor beta chains from one sample, sequenced in a study of blood T cell repertoires in COVID-19. TCRdb's copy holds only in-frame clones and misses some; the assay was immunoSEQ multiplex PCR. Of fewer than 350,000 clones in the sample, approximately 88% were seen once. The sequenced sample consisted of PBMCs or T cells enriched from blood (not recorded which). The receptors originated from a man between 60 and 75 years old who had recovered from COVID-19. Each CDR3 is given with its conserved first and last residue. Fields, in order: V gene, J gene, D gene, clone size, CDR3 DNA, CDR3 protein. A D gene is named only where the DNA matches it firmly. Only part of the rows carry a size: once, few, many, or a class if the clone is expanded.

>TRBV6-2/TRBV6-3|TRBJ1-1|.|.
TGTGCCAGCAGTTACGCGAGGACTGAAGCTTTCTTT
CASSYARTEAFF
>TRBV7-9|TRBJ2-3|TRBD2|.
TGTGCCAGCAGCCCAGCGGGAAACACAGATACGCAGTATTTT
CASSPAGNTDTQYF
>TRBV7-2|TRBJ2-7|.|.
TGTGCCAGCAGCTTAGTCGGCTACGAGCAGTACTTC
CASSLVGYEQYF
>TRBV6-5|TRBJ1-5|.|.
TGTGCCAGCAGCCCAGCTGACTTCTTCAATCAGCCCCAGCATTTT
CASSPADFFNQPQHF
>TRBV10-2|TRBJ1-5|.|.
TGCGCCAGCAGTGCCAGTTATAGCAATCAGCCCCAGCATTTT
CASSASYSNQPQHF
>TRBV4-1|TRBJ2-1|.|.
TGCGCCAGCAGCCACCGGTCGGAGCCGAATGAGCAGTTCTTC
CASSHRSEPNEQFF
>TRBV5-1|TRBJ1-2|TRBD1|once
TGCGCCAGCAGCTTGGAACAGGGGAGATATGGCTACACCTTC
CASSLEQGRYGYTF
>TRBV2|TRBJ1-5|.|.
TGTGCCAGCAGGGACAGACCCAATCAGCCCCAGCATTTT
CASRDRPNQPQHF
>TRBV10-1|TRBJ1-4|.|.
TGCGCCAGCAGCCAGACAGGTTCACCTAATGAAAAACTGTTTTTT
CASSQTGSPNEKLFF
>TRBV5-1|TRBJ1-6|TRBD1|.
TGCGCCAGCAGCTTGGACTCAGGACAGGGGGGATCACCCCTCCACTTT
CASSLDSGQGGSPLHF
>TRBV28|TRBJ1-2|TRBD1|.
TGTGCCAGCACCCCGGGACAGGGTATATATGGCTACACCTTC
CASTPGQGIYGYTF
>TRBV7-9|TRBJ1-3|.|.
TGTGCCAGCAGCCAAACAGGGACGGGAAACACCATATATTTT
CASSQTGTGNTIYF
>TRBV5-1|TRBJ2-5|.|once
TGCGCCAGCAGCTCGGGGGACTTCCGAGAGACCCAGTACTTC
CASSSGDFRETQYF
>TRBV19|TRBJ1-6|.|once
TGTGCCAGTAGTATATCCCGCCGGGGTGAAGCCCTCCACTTT
CASSISRRGEALHF
>TRBV28|TRBJ1-4|.|few
TGTGCCAGCAGTCTCCCGGGGTCAACTAATGAAAAACTGTTTTTT
CASSLPGSTNEKLFF
>TRBV14|TRBJ2-2|.|.
TGTGCCAGCAGCCAACTACAGCACACCGGGGAGCTGTTTTTT
CASSQLQHTGELFF
>TRBV28|TRBJ1-1|TRBD1|.
TGTGCCAGCCGTTTTGGACAGGTAAACACTGAAGCTTTCTTT
CASRFGQVNTEAFF
>TRBV7-3|TRBJ2-2|TRBD1|.
TGTGCCAGCAGCTCAATGACAGGGGTAAAAACCGGGGAGCTGTTTTTT
CASSSMTGVKTGELFF
>TRBV6-5|TRBJ1-4|.|.
TGTGCCAGCAGTACCTCAGGGTTAACTAATGAAAAACTGTTTTTT
CASSTSGLTNEKLFF
>TRBV7-3|TRBJ2-5|TRBD2|.
TGTGCCAGCAGCTTAATCGGCGGGAGAGGAGAGACCCAGTACTTC
CASSLIGGRGETQYF
>TRBV28|TRBJ1-4|TRBD1|.
TGTGCCAGCAGCCCTCAGGACAGGGGGAATGAAAAACTGTTTTTT
CASSPQDRGNEKLFF
>TRBV6-5|TRBJ1-1|.|once
TGTGCCAGCAGTCCGCCAGGGCGCGGTATCACTGAAGCTTTCTTT
CASSPPGRGITEAFF
>TRBV6-5|TRBJ1-2|.|.
TGTGCCAGCACCCTGGCAGAAACTAACTATGGCTACACCTTC
CASTLAETNYGYTF
>TRBV5-1|TRBJ1-1|TRBD1|.
TGCGCCAGCAGCAAGACAGGGGGCGTCGGTCTGGACACTGAAGCTTTCTTT
CASSKTGGVGLDTEAFF
>TRBV7-2|TRBJ2-3|.|.
TGTGCCAGCAGCGTCGTTAGCGGACTCCTTGCCCGAGATACGCAGTATTTT
CASSVVSGLLARDTQYF
>TRBV15|TRBJ2-7|.|.
TGTGCCACCAGCAGGGGGGGTTGGGACGAGCAGTACTTC
CATSRGGWDEQYF
>TRBV5-1|TRBJ1-2|TRBD1|.
TGCGCCAGCAGCTTGGCTCCCGGGACAGGGGGCTATGGCTACACCTTC
CASSLAPGTGGYGYTF
>TRBV29-1|TRBJ2-1|.|.
TGCAGCGTGGGAGGACTAACCAATGAGCAGTTCTTC
CSVGGLTNEQFF
>TRBV4-2|TRBJ2-1|TRBD2|once
TGTGCCAGCAACACCGGGATCAGGGTTGGAGGGGACTACCTACAACATGAGCAGTTCTTC
CASNTGIRVGGDYLQHEQFF
>TRBV7-2|TRBJ1-2|TRBD1|.
TGTGCCAGCAGCACAAACAGGGGTCGATACGGCTACACCTTC
CASSTNRGRYGYTF
>TRBV6-6|TRBJ2-7|TRBD2|.
TGTGCCAGCAGGTACGGGCCCGGGACTAACTACGAGCAGTACTTC
CASRYGPGTNYEQYF
>TRBV6-5|TRBJ1-1|.|.
TGTGCCAGCAATCAACAGGGGAACACTGAAGCTTTCTTT
CASNQQGNTEAFF
>TRBV19|TRBJ1-3|.|once
TGTGCCAGTAGTATTATGAGCTCTGGAAACACCATATATTTT
CASSIMSSGNTIYF
>TRBV21-1|TRBJ1-2|.|.
TGTGCCAGCAGCAAAGCACCCTTCCAGAACTACACCTTC
CASSKAPFQNYTF
>TRBV7-2|TRBJ1-5|.|.
TGTGCCAGCAGCTTAGGGCCAGGGTATCAGCCCCAGCATTTT
CASSLGPGYQPQHF
>TRBV30|TRBJ2-7|TRBD2|few
TGTGCCTGGAGTCCCACCTTGGGACTACTACTTTACGAGCAGTACTTC
CAWSPTLGLLLYEQYF
>TRBV27|TRBJ2-3|TRBD1|.
TGTGCCAGCAGTTCAAAAAGTGGACAGGGGCCTTATACGCAGTATTTT
CASSSKSGQGPYTQYF
>TRBV12-3/TRBV12-4|TRBJ2-1|.|.
TGTGCCAGCAGTTTATACGGCAATGAGCAGTTCTTC
CASSLYGNEQFF
>TRBV3-1/TRBV3-2|TRBJ1-6|.|.
TGTGCCAGCAGCCAAGTGCTGTCCCGGGGTTCACCCCTCCACTTT
CASSQVLSRGSPLHF
>TRBV9|TRBJ2-5|.|.
TGTGCCAGCAGCGTAGCTTACGGGAGCGAAGAGACCCAGTACTTC
CASSVAYGSEETQYF
>TRBV6-2/TRBV6-3|TRBJ1-1|TRBD1|once
TGTGCCAGCAGTACGGGACAGGGGAGGAGCACTGAAGCTTTCTTT
CASSTGQGRSTEAFF
>TRBV28|TRBJ2-7|TRBD1|.
TGTGCCAGCAGAACCTCCGGGACAGGGAACTCCTACGAGCAGTACTTC
CASRTSGTGNSYEQYF
>TRBV27|TRBJ1-1|.|.
TGTGCCAGCAGTTTATCTAGCGGCAGGACCCACACTGAAGCTTTCTTT
CASSLSSGRTHTEAFF
>TRBV27|TRBJ1-1|TRBD1|.
TGTGCCAGCAGTTTCTTAGCACAGGGGTTGAAAACTGAAGCTTTCTTT
CASSFLAQGLKTEAFF
>TRBV10-3|TRBJ2-1|.|.
TGTGCCATCAGTGAGAGCGACGGTTCTCTCTACAATGAGCAGTTCTTC
CAISESDGSLYNEQFF
>TRBV7-6|TRBJ2-7|TRBD1|.
TGTGCCAGCAGCTTAGGTCCGGGACAGGGTCAATACGAGCAGTACTTC
CASSLGPGQGQYEQYF
>TRBV6-4|TRBJ2-1|TRBD2|once
TGTGCCAGCAGTCTTACCGGGACTAGCTACAATGAGCAGTTCTTC
CASSLTGTSYNEQFF
>TRBV5-1|TRBJ1-5|TRBD1|.
TGCGCCAGCAGCTTGGGACAGGGGGACAATCAGCCCCAGCATTTT
CASSLGQGDNQPQHF
>TRBV7-6|TRBJ2-1|.|once
TGTGCCAGCAGCTTGACGGGGAATGAGCAGTTCTTC
CASSLTGNEQFF
>TRBV5-1|TRBJ2-5|TRBD2|few
TGCGCCAGCAGCAGCGGGGGGCTAAGCCAAGAGACCCAGTACTTC
CASSSGGLSQETQYF